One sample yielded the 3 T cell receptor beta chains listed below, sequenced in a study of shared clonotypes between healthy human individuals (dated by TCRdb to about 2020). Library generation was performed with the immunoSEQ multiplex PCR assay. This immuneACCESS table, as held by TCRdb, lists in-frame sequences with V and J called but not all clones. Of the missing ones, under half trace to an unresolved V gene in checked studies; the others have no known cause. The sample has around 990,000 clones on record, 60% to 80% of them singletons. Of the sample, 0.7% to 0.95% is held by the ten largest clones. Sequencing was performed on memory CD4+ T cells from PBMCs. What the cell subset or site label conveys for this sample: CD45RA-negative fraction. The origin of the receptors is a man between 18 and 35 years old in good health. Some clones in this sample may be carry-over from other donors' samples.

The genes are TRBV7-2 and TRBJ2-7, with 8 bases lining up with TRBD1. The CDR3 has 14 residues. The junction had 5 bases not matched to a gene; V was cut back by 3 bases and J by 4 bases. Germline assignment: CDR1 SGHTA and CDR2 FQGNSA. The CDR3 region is CASSFDRGPYEQYF. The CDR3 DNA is TGTGCCAGCAGCTTCGACAGGGGACCTTACGAGCAGTACTTC.

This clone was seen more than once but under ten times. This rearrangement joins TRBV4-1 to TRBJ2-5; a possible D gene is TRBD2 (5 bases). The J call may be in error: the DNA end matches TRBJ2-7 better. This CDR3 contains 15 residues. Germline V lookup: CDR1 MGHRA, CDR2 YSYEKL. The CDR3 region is CASSQDPLARYEQYF. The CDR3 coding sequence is TGCGCCAGCAGCCAAGATCCCCTAGCCCGCTACGAGCAGTACTTC.

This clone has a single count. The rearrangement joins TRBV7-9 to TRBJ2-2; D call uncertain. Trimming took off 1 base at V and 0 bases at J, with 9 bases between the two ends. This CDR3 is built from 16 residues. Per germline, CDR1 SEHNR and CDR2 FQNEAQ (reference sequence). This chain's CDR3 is CASSLGPQTNTGELFF. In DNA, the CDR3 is TGTGCCAGCAGCTTAGGTCCGCAGACGAACACCGGGGAGCTGTTTTTT.